A single sample is the source of the 20 T cell receptor beta chains below, sequenced in a study of a mutant IDH1 vaccine in newly diagnosed glioma. Assay: immunoSEQ multiplex PCR; the TCRdb copy retains only in-frame clones and omits some. The sample consists of tens of thousands of clones, 89% of them appearing once. Their antigens remain unidentified. Time point defined: week 47, end of study. The study gave 300 ug of mutant IDH1 20-mer peptide per vaccine dose, with topical imiquimod. This specimen was PBMCs, taken from a glioma patient whose treatment included an IDH1 peptide vaccine. All receptors derive from a woman in her fifties or sixties with glioma.

This clone appeared a single time. The chain links TRBV6-1 to TRBJ1-2; tentatively, D is TRBD1 (5 bases). The CDR3 has 14 amino acids. Germline loops: CDR1 MNHNS, CDR2 SASEGT. Trimming stripped 7 bases from V and 4 bases from J, with 16 bases between. Here the CDR3 reads CASTTGEGLYGYTF. As DNA, the CDR3 is TGTGCCAGCACCACTGGAGAGGGGCTCTATGGCTACACCTTC.

The V and J genes are TRBV27 and TRBJ2-7, with D possibly TRBD1 on 7 matching bases. The CDR3 sequence is 14 residues long. Germline lookup yields CDR1 MNHEY and CDR2 SMNVEV (reference sequence). Trimming cost V 2 bases and J 4 bases, with 12 bases left between them. The CDR3 loop is CASSLTPGGYEQYF. The CDR3 coding sequence is TGTGCCAGCAGTTTAACCCCAGGGGGGTACGAGCAGTACTTC.

This rearrangement joins TRBV19 to TRBJ2-3; 9 bases are shared with TRBD1. The J segment lost 3 bases and the V segment lost 8 bases, leaving 3 bases of the junction unmatched. The CDR3 extends over 13 amino acids. Germline V lookup: CDR1 LNHDA, CDR2 SQIVND (reference sequence). The CDR3, as DNA: TGTGCCAGTGCGGACAGGGGAACAGATACGCAGTATTTT. This codes for CASADRGTDTQYF.

The V and J genes are TRBV19 and TRBJ2-5; D may be TRBD1 (5 bases). Germline V gene data show CDR1 as LNHDA and CDR2 as SQIVND (reference sequence). The CDR3 is 13 residues long. Trimming pared 5 bases from V and 5 bases from J, leaving 12 bases between. CDR3 coding DNA: TGTGCCAGTAGTGGACATCCACGGGAGACCCAGTACTTC. It encodes CASSGHPRETQYF.

The chain employs TRBV19 and TRBJ2-5, with TRBD2 matching 8 bases. Germline CDR1 and CDR2: LNHDA and SQIVND (reference sequence). Trimming removed 7 bases from V and 5 bases from J; junction bases left unmatched: 9. This CDR3 is 14 amino acids long. As DNA, the CDR3 is TGTGCCAGTAACCCCGGGAGGGAAGGGGAGACCCAGTACTTC. It is translated as CASNPGREGETQYF.

The chain employs TRBV19 and TRBJ1-2; D is undetermined. Germline CDR1 reads LNHDA; CDR2 reads SQIVND (reference sequence). The CDR3 is 13 residues long. Trimming left V 6 bases short and J 4 bases short, with 12 bases between. CDR3 in DNA: TGTGCCAGTAGCCCCGGTAACTTCTATGGCTACACCTTC. It yields the protein CASSPGNFYGYTF.

In regard to this clone: At one of its ends the junction is not consistent with the germline gene, which may arise from a read error. This chain uses TRBV7-7 with TRBJ2-2; no definite D call. CDR1 and CDR2 (germline): SSHAT, FNYEAQ (reference sequence). The CDR3 has 16 amino acids. The CDR3 DNA follows: TGTGCTAGCAGCTTAGCACCCAGATCGAACACCGGGGAGCTGTTTTTT. This sequence encodes CASSLAPRSNTGELFF.

The chain has TRBV7-2 and TRBJ2-3; D call uncertain. The germline V and J ends were trimmed by 1 base and 4 bases, with 6 bases remaining between them. The CDR3 has 13 amino acids. Per the germline V gene, CDR1 is SGHTA and CDR2 is FQGNSA. The CDR3 reads CASSLVPADTQYF. The CDR3 bases are TGTGCCAGCAGCTTAGTGCCTGCAGATACGCAGTATTTT.

The V gene is TRBV5-4, the J gene TRBJ1-3; no clear D gene. CDR1 SGHNT and CDR2 YYREEE come from the germline V gene (reference sequence). The CDR3 has 17 amino acids. Trimming left V 3 bases short and J 4 bases short, with 20 bases between. The CDR3 is CASSSRVRSRLGNTIYF. CDR3 sequence (DNA): TGTGCCAGCAGCTCAAGAGTCAGGAGTCGGCTGGGAAACACCATATATTTT.

This chain joins TRBV2 and TRBJ1-4, with D maybe TRBD1 (6 bases). CDR3 size: 15 residues. The V and J ends lost 7 bases and 2 bases respectively, with 14 bases between them. Germline V CDR1 and CDR2: SNHLY, FYNNEI. The CDR3 sequence: CASKRGGATNEKLFF. Here the CDR3 DNA reads TGTGCCAGCAAACGAGGGGGGGCGACTAATGAAAAACTGTTTTTT.

This clone was seen once. V usage is TRBV30 and J usage is TRBJ2-3, with D unclear. Germline assignment: CDR1 GTSNPN and CDR2 SVGIG (reference sequence). V was trimmed by 3 bases and J by 1 base, leaving 5 bases between them. The CDR3 extends over 12 amino acids. DNA of the CDR3: TGTGCCTGGAGCCGACGCACAGATACGCAGTATTTT. This sequence encodes CAWSRRTDTQYF.

The J gene is TRBJ2-5, the V gene TRBV20-1; no clear D. TRBJ2-7 matches the DNA end more closely, so the J call is doubtful. The CDR3 sequence is 11 residues long. The germline V gene encodes CDR1 DFQATT and CDR2 SNEGSKA (reference sequence). CDR3 region: CSASLAYEQYF. In DNA form, the CDR3 reads TGCAGTGCTAGTTTAGCCTACGAGCAGTACTTC.

This clone was seen just once. The V gene is TRBV5-4, the J gene TRBJ2-7; 10 nucleotides agree with TRBD2. The CDR3 length is 16 residues. After removal of 1 base from V and 4 bases from J, the junction contained 8 bases not matched to a gene. Per germline, CDR1 SGHNT and CDR2 YYREEE (reference sequence). Here the CDR3 reads CASSLWSSGRIYEQYF. Here the CDR3 DNA reads TGTGCCAGCAGCTTGTGGTCTAGCGGGAGAATTTACGAGCAGTACTTC.

The CDR3 DNA reads as TGTGCCAGCAGCTTGGGCAGCAACAATGAGCAGTTCTTC. It encodes CASSLGSNNEQFF. The chain carries TRBV5-4 and TRBJ2-1; no clear D gene. The germline V gene has CDR1 SGHNT and CDR2 YYREEE (reference sequence). CDR3 size: 13 residues. Trimming removed 0 bases at V and 5 bases at J, with 6 bases between.

This chain uses TRBV6-6 with TRBJ1-5, with TRBD1 identical over 9 bases. V trimming: 5 bases; J trimming: 1 base; junction bases outside the gene matches: 3. The CDR3 contains 15 residues. CDR1 MNHNY and CDR2 SVGAGI come from the germline V gene (reference sequence). The DNA of the CDR3 is TGTGCCAGCAGTCGGGACAGGGCAAGCAATCAGCCCCAGCATTTT. Protein: CASSRDRASNQPQHF.

This clone was picked up a small number of times. The genes are TRBV25-1 and TRBJ1-4; D is ambiguous. The CDR3 runs 12 residues. Trimming removed 1 base from V and 15 bases from J, with 12 bases in between. Germline V gives CDR1 MGHDK, CDR2 SYGVNS. The chain's CDR3 is CASSEFGGSLFF. Here the CDR3 DNA reads TGTGCCAGCAGTGAATTTGGTGGGTCTTTGTTTTTT.

The sample holds one count of this clone. The chain employs TRBV9 and TRBJ2-2, with D possibly matching TRBD1 (5 bases). This CDR3 comprises 16 residues. The V and J ends lost 0 bases and 4 bases respectively, with 13 bases between them. From germline, CDR1 is SGDLS and CDR2 YYNGEE. CDR3 sequence reads: CASSVVRQGSTGELFF. In DNA form, the CDR3 reads TGTGCCAGCAGCGTAGTAAGGCAGGGAAGCACCGGGGAGCTGTTTTTT.

The rearrangement joins TRBV5-1 to TRBJ2-3, with D unresolved. Germline CDR1 reads SGHRS; CDR2 reads YFSETQ. The length of the CDR3 is 14 residues. V was trimmed by 1 base and J by 0 bases, leaving 6 bases between them. Here the CDR3 DNA reads TGCGCCAGCAGCTTGTGGTTAAGCACAGATACGCAGTATTTT. As protein: CASSLWLSTDTQYF.

The chain is built from TRBV7-9 and TRBJ2-1; D gene ambiguous. The CDR3 length is 13 residues. From germline, CDR1 is SEHNR and CDR2 FQNEAQ (reference sequence). V was trimmed by 1 base and J by 10 bases, leaving 11 bases between them. CDR3 sequence: CASSLVGVREQFF. DNA for the CDR3: TGTGCCAGCAGCTTAGTTGGGGTAAGGGAGCAGTTCTTC.

CDR3 nucleotide sequence: TGTGCCTGGAGTAACCCCGCTGCAACTAATGAAAAACTGTTTTTT. As protein: CAWSNPAATNEKLFF. This rearrangement joins TRBV30 to TRBJ1-4, with D unresolved. V dropped 2 bases and J dropped 0 bases, with 10 bases sitting between them. Germline loops: CDR1 GTSNPN, CDR2 SVGIG (reference sequence). The CDR3 spans 15 residues.